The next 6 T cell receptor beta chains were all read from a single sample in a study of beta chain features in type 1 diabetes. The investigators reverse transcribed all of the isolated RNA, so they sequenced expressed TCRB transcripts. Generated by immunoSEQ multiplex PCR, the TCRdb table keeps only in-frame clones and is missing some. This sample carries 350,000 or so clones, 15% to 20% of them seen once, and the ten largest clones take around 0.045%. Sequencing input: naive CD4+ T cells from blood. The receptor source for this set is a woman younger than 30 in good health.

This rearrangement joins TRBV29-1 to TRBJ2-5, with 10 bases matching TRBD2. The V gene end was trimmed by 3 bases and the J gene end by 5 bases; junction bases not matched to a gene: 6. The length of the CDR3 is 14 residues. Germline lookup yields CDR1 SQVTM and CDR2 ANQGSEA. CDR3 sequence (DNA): TGCAGCGTTGACGAGCGGGGGGGACGTGAGACCCAGTACTTC. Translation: CSVDERGGRETQYF.

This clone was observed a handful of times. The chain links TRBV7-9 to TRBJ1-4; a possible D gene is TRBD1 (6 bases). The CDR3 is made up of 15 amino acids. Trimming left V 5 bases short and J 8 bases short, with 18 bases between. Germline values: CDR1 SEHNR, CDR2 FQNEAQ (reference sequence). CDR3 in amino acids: CASSPKGGTAEKLFF. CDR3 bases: TGTGCCAGCAGCCCCAAGGGGGGGACCGCCGAAAAACTGTTTTTT.

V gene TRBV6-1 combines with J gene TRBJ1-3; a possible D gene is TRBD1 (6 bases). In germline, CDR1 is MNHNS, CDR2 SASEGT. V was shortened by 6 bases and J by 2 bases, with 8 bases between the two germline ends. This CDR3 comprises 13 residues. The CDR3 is CASRAGAGNTIYF. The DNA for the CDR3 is TGTGCCAGCAGGGCAGGGGCTGGAAACACCATATATTTT.

CDR3 nucleotides: TGCGCCAGCAGCGTGACAGGGTCTACCTACGAGCAGTACTTC. Its translation is CASSVTGSTYEQYF. The chain joins TRBV5-1 to TRBJ2-7, with TRBD1 identical over 7 bases. V lost 4 bases, J lost 2 bases, and 6 bases stayed unmatched. This CDR3 has 14 amino acids. Germline V gives CDR1 SGHRS, CDR2 YFSETQ.

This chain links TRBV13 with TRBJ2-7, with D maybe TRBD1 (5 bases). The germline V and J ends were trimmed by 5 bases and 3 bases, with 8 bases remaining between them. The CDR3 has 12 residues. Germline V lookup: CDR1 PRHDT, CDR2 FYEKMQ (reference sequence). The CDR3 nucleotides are TGTGCCAGCAGCCCACAGGACTACGAGCAGTACTTC. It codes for CASSPQDYEQYF.

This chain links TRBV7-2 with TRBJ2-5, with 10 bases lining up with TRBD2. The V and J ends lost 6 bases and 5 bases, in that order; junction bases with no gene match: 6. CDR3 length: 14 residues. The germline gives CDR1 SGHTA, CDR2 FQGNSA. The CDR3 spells CASRLLAGRETQYF. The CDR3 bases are TGTGCCAGCAGACTACTAGCGGGGAGGGAGACCCAGTACTTC.